The rows below give T cell receptor beta chains drawn from one sample of a study of blood T cells in healthy people across ages. One entry per CDR3 protein results from TCRdb running MiXCR on the 5' RACE reads. Of hundreds of thousands of distinct CDR3 sequences detected, just over 55% appear once; the ten largest clones hold roughly 25%. Sequenced: blood. Receptors were obtained from a man aged 35 to 55 in good health. The CDR3 runs from the conserved cysteine through the conserved F or W. The D gene is left open where the match is weak. Clone size appears in some rows only: once, few, many, or a class for an expanded clone.

CDR3 DNA: TGCGCCAGCAGCTTGGAGACCGGGACAGGGGATGGCTACACCTTC
CDR3 protein: CASSLETGTGDGYTF
V gene: TRBV5-1
D gene: TRBD1
clone size: -
J gene: TRBJ1-2
CDR3 length: 15

CDR3 DNA: TGTGCCAGCAGTCCTACCTACTCTGGGGCCAACGTCCTGACTTTC
CDR3 protein: CASSPTYSGANVLTF
V gene: TRBV2
D gene: -
clone size: few
J gene: TRBJ2-6
CDR3 length: 15

CDR3 DNA: TGTGCCAGCAGTTACTCAGGGGGGGGTGTGGAAGAGACCCAGTACTTC
CDR3 protein: CASSYSGGGVEETQYF
V gene: TRBV6-5
D gene: -
clone size: -
J gene: TRBJ2-5
CDR3 length: 16

CDR3 DNA: TGTGCCAGCAGCTTCGGAGACTACCCTTCTAGCACAGATACGCAGTATTTT
CDR3 protein: CASSFGDYPSSTDTQYF
V gene: TRBV5-5
D gene: -
clone size: -
J gene: TRBJ2-3
CDR3 length: 17

CDR3 DNA: TGCGCCAGCAGCTTGAAGACAGGGGGCGGCGAGCAGTACTTC
CDR3 protein: CASSLKTGGGEQYF
V gene: TRBV5-1
D gene: TRBD1
clone size: -
J gene: TRBJ2-7
CDR3 length: 14

CDR3 DNA: TGTGCCACCAGTGATTTCGGGGTATCCTCTGATACGCAGTATTTT
CDR3 protein: CATSDFGVSSDTQYF
V gene: TRBV24-1
D gene: -
clone size: few
J gene: TRBJ2-3
CDR3 length: 15

CDR3 DNA: TGTGCCAGCAGCCAAGAGGATGCCAATGAGCAGTACTTC
CDR3 protein: CASSQEDANEQYF
V gene: TRBV4-2
D gene: -
clone size: -
J gene: TRBJ2-5
CDR3 length: 13

CDR3 DNA: TGTGCCAGCAGCTTCTCCCGTACGCAGTATTTT
CDR3 protein: CASSFSRTQYF
V gene: TRBV7-2
D gene: -
clone size: few
J gene: TRBJ2-3
CDR3 length: 11

CDR3 DNA: TGTGCCACCAGCAGAGGAAGTCCAGGAGCGACAGATACGCAGTATTTT
CDR3 protein: CATSRGSPGATDTQYF
V gene: TRBV15
D gene: -
clone size: few
J gene: TRBJ2-3
CDR3 length: 16

CDR3 DNA: TGTGCCAGCGGCGGGGGGGCCAAAGATACGCAGTATTTT
CDR3 protein: CASGGGAKDTQYF
V gene: TRBV28
D gene: TRBD2
clone size: -
J gene: TRBJ2-3
CDR3 length: 13

CDR3 DNA: TGCAGTGCTAGAAGGATGACAGGGGTCAACGAGCAGTACTTC
CDR3 protein: CSARRMTGVNEQYF
V gene: TRBV20-1
D gene: TRBD1
clone size: -
J gene: TRBJ2-7
CDR3 length: 14

CDR3 DNA: TGTGCCAGCAGCCAAGATTTCGATGCCACAGATACGCAGTATTTT
CDR3 protein: CASSQDFDATDTQYF
V gene: TRBV3-1
D gene: -
clone size: -
J gene: TRBJ2-3
CDR3 length: 15

CDR3 DNA: TGTGCCAGCAGCTTATTAGGCGCGCAAGAGACCCAGTACTTC
CDR3 protein: CASSLLGAQETQYF
V gene: TRBV7-2
D gene: -
clone size: -
J gene: TRBJ2-5
CDR3 length: 14

CDR3 DNA: TGTGCCACCGGGAGCACCGGGACTACTGTCGAAACCCAGTACTTC
CDR3 protein: CATGSTGTTVETQYF
V gene: TRBV24-1
D gene: TRBD2
clone size: -
J gene: TRBJ2-5
CDR3 length: 15

CDR3 DNA: TGTGCCATCAGCGATGGCTCCCCGGGGGGCCCCGGGGAGACCCAGTACTTC
CDR3 protein: CAISDGSPGGPGETQYF
V gene: TRBV10-3
D gene: -
clone size: few
J gene: TRBJ2-5
CDR3 length: 17

CDR3 DNA: TGTGCCAGCAGCTTAGTTCTGCCTTCAGATACGCAGTATTTT
CDR3 protein: CASSLVLPSDTQYF
V gene: TRBV7-2
D gene: -
clone size: -
J gene: TRBJ2-3
CDR3 length: 14

CDR3 DNA: TGTGCCACCGATCGGACAGGGAAGCAAGAGACCCAGTACTTC
CDR3 protein: CATDRTGKQETQYF
V gene: TRBV18
D gene: TRBD1
clone size: -
J gene: TRBJ2-5
CDR3 length: 14

CDR3 DNA: TGCGCCAGCAGCTTGGGACAGGTCTACAATGAGCAGTTCTTC
CDR3 protein: CASSLGQVYNEQFF
V gene: TRBV5-1
D gene: -
clone size: few
J gene: TRBJ2-1
CDR3 length: 14

CDR3 DNA: TGTGCCAGCAGCCCAACGGCTCCTCTGGGTGAGCAGTACTTC
CDR3 protein: CASSPTAPLGEQYF
V gene: TRBV13
D gene: -
clone size: -
J gene: TRBJ2-7
CDR3 length: 14

CDR3 DNA: TGTGCCACCAGTGATATCAGGGGGCCCACAGATACGCAGTATTTT
CDR3 protein: CATSDIRGPTDTQYF
V gene: TRBV24-1
D gene: TRBD1
clone size: -
J gene: TRBJ2-3
CDR3 length: 15

CDR3 DNA: TGTGCCAGCAGTATTGGACAGGCTGGAAACATTCAGTACTTC
CDR3 protein: CASSIGQAGNIQYF
V gene: TRBV6-5
D gene: TRBD1
clone size: few
J gene: TRBJ2-4
CDR3 length: 14

CDR3 DNA: TGTGCCAGCAGTTTAGGGGGACCACCATTTCCAAGTGAGCAGTTCTTC
CDR3 protein: CASSLGGPPFPSEQFF
V gene: TRBV12-3/TRBV12-4
D gene: -
clone size: -
J gene: TRBJ2-1
CDR3 length: 16

CDR3 DNA: TGCAGTGCTAGATTTACCGGGACGTCTTATAATTCACCCCTCCACTTT
CDR3 protein: CSARFTGTSYNSPLHF
V gene: TRBV20-1
D gene: -
clone size: -
J gene: TRBJ1-6
CDR3 length: 16

CDR3 DNA: TGTGCCACCAAATGGGACCCCTATGGCTACACCTTC
CDR3 protein: CATKWDPYGYTF
V gene: TRBV14
D gene: -
clone size: -
J gene: TRBJ1-2
CDR3 length: 12

CDR3 DNA: TGTGCCAGCAGACCAACCGGGACAGGGGCGCAGTATTTT
CDR3 protein: CASRPTGTGAQYF
V gene: TRBV6-2/TRBV6-3
D gene: TRBD1
clone size: -
J gene: TRBJ2-3
CDR3 length: 13

CDR3 DNA: TGCAGCGTTGCATTCGCAGGACCTACCTACGAGCAGTACTTC
CDR3 protein: CSVAFAGPTYEQYF
V gene: TRBV29-1
D gene: -
clone size: few
J gene: TRBJ2-7
CDR3 length: 14

CDR3 DNA: TGTGCCAGCAGTATCCGGCCAGGGGGTTCGGGGGAGCAGTACTTC
CDR3 protein: CASSIRPGGSGEQYF
V gene: TRBV6-5
D gene: TRBD1
clone size: -
J gene: TRBJ2-7
CDR3 length: 15

CDR3 DNA: TGTGCCAGCAGCGTAGCACAAGGAGAAAAACTGTTTTTT
CDR3 protein: CASSVAQGEKLFF
V gene: TRBV7-6
D gene: -
clone size: -
J gene: TRBJ1-4
CDR3 length: 13

CDR3 DNA: TGTGCCAGCAGCTTAGGGGGGGACAGGGGCGGAAAGAACACTGAAGCTTTCTTT
CDR3 protein: CASSLGGDRGGKNTEAFF
V gene: TRBV11-3
D gene: TRBD1
clone size: -
J gene: TRBJ1-1
CDR3 length: 18

CDR3 DNA: TGTGCCAGCAGTAGGACCGGGACAGGGGATCAGCCCCAGCATTTT
CDR3 protein: CASSRTGTGDQPQHF
V gene: TRBV6-4
D gene: TRBD1
clone size: -
J gene: TRBJ1-5
CDR3 length: 15

CDR3 DNA: TGCAGTGCCAGCCCCTCCTCCTACAATGAGCAGTTCTTC
CDR3 protein: CSASPSSYNEQFF
V gene: TRBV20-1
D gene: -
clone size: -
J gene: TRBJ2-1
CDR3 length: 13

CDR3 DNA: TGTGCCAGCAGTCCCGACACATTGTCGAGGAACTACGAGCAGTACTTC
CDR3 protein: CASSPDTLSRNYEQYF
V gene: TRBV6-5
D gene: -
clone size: -
J gene: TRBJ2-7
CDR3 length: 16

CDR3 DNA: TGTGCCAGCGGGAAGGACAGCACAGATACGCAGTATTTT
CDR3 protein: CASGKDSTDTQYF
V gene: TRBV2
D gene: -
clone size: -
J gene: TRBJ2-3
CDR3 length: 13

CDR3 DNA: TGCGCCAGCAGCTCGTATGGCAGCACAAACACCGGGGAGCTGTTTTTT
CDR3 protein: CASSSYGSTNTGELFF
V gene: TRBV5-1
D gene: -
clone size: -
J gene: TRBJ2-2
CDR3 length: 16